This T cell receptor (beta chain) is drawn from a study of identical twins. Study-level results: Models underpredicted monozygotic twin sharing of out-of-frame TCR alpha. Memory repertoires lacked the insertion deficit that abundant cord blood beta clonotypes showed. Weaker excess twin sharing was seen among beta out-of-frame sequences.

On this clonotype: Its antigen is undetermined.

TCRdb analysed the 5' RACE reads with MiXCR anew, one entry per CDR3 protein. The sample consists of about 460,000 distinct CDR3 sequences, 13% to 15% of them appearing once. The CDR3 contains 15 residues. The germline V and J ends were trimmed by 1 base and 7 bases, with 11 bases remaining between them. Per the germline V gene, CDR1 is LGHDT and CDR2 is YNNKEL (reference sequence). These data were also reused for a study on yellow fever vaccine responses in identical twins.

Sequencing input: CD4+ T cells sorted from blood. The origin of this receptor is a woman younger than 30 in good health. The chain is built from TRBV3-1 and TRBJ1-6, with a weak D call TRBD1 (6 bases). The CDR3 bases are TGTGCCAGCAGCCAAGTCGGGACAAACAATTCACCCCTCCACTTT. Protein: CASSQVGTNNSPLHF.